A single TCR beta chain is shown here with its context. Its cognate antigen is unknown. CDR1 and CDR2 from the germline V gene are SGDLS and YYNGEE. The CDR3 sequence is 15 residues long. Trimming pared 0 bases from V and 2 bases from J, leaving 6 bases between. The data belong to a study of cytomegalovirus exposure and HLA in healthy donors. Broader study findings: An analysis was carried out later, and it reportedly showed fewer N-insertions in an Asian-associated ancestry cluster than the approximately 700-donor mean.

The PCR made use of 60 Vbeta and 13 Jbeta primers. Methods used by the authors: Around 9.9 million shared chains were among the roughly 80 million unique TCR beta chains that a later analysis counted. Sequencing was performed with immunoSEQ multiplex PCR; in TCRdb, only in-frame clones are kept and a portion is missing. V, J and clone size reflect that table, while D and trimming were determined from the DNA. The sample has around 240,000 clones, 82% seen once. The TCR was taken from a woman aged 40 to 55 in good health and CMV-seropositive. Specimen: PBMCs. The V and J genes are TRBV9 and TRBJ2-6; weak D call: TRBD1 (6 bases). The CDR3 DNA is TGTGCCAGCAGCGTAGACAGGGCTGGGGCCAACGTCCTGACTTTC. Protein sequence: CASSVDRAGANVLTF.